Listed below are T cell receptor beta chains from one sample, sequenced in a study of cytomegalovirus exposure and HLA in healthy donors. Assay used: immunoSEQ multiplex PCR; TCRdb lists only in-frame clones, some missing. Among around 190,000 clones listed, around 84% were seen once. Source material: PBMCs. Source of these receptors: a woman younger than 35 in good health and CMV-seronegative. Both conserved end residues are part of each CDR3. The D gene is left open where the match is weak. Size is omitted from some rows. Given values are once, few, many or a class for expanded clones.

clone_size,j_call,d_call,v_call,cdr3_nt,cdr3_aa
.,TRBJ2-4,.,TRBV14,TGTGCCAGCAGCCCAGCCGGGGGACGCAACATTCAGTACTTC,CASSPAGGRNIQYF
.,TRBJ2-1,.,TRBV4-2,TGTGCCAGCAGCTTGTATCTATACAATGAGCAGTTCTTC,CASSLYLYNEQFF
.,TRBJ1-2,TRBD1,TRBV10-3,TGTGCCATCAGGGACAGGGGGCAAGGCTACACCTTC,CAIRDRGQGYTF
.,TRBJ2-5,.,TRBV7-8,TGTGCCAGCAGCCAGACTAGAAAGTACCCTCAGACCCAGTACTTC,CASSQTRKYPQTQYF
.,TRBJ2-3,TRBD2,TRBV7-9,TGTGCCAGCAGCACACGACTAGCGGGAGGTTCAGATACGCAGTATTTT,CASSTRLAGGSDTQYF
.,TRBJ2-5,.,TRBV9,TGTGCCAGCAGCGTCAGCGGTCGCCCAGAGACCCAGTACTTC,CASSVSGRPETQYF
.,TRBJ1-2,.,TRBV19,TGTGCCAGTAGCCCGGGATATACGCGGGGCTACACCTTC,CASSPGYTRGYTF
.,TRBJ2-7,.,TRBV15,TGTGCCACCAGCAGAGATGCTCGGGGGGCTGGGAACGAGCAGTACTTC,CATSRDARGAGNEQYF
.,TRBJ2-6,TRBD1,TRBV7-6,TGTGCCAGCAGCCTGGGGGGACAGGGGTTTACTGGGGCCAACGTCCTGACTTTC,CASSLGGQGFTGANVLTF
.,TRBJ1-5,.,TRBV28,TGTGCCAGCAGGTCAGGGGTCGGAGTCAATCAGCCCCAGCATTTT,CASRSGVGVNQPQHF
.,TRBJ2-7,TRBD2,TRBV13,TGTGCCGGCAGCCCCCACCTCAGCGGGAGTTACGAGCAGTACTTC,CAGSPHLSGSYEQYF
.,TRBJ2-7,.,TRBV5-5,TGTGCCAGCAGCTTGGTGACGGGAGCCCCCTACGAGCAGTACTTC,CASSLVTGAPYEQYF
few,TRBJ2-1,TRBD2,TRBV29-1,TGCAGCGTTGAGGGACTTTGGGGTAGCGGGGGGCCTTACAATGAGCAGTTCTTC,CSVEGLWGSGGPYNEQFF
.,TRBJ2-2,TRBD1,TRBV7-9,TGTGCCAGCAGCATGGGACAGGAGTACACCGGGGAGCTGTTTTTT,CASSMGQEYTGELFF
.,TRBJ2-7,TRBD1,TRBV28,TGTGCCAGCAGTTCGGACTGGACAGGGGGCTACTCCTACGAGCAGTACTTC,CASSSDWTGGYSYEQYF
.,TRBJ1-5,.,TRBV11-2,TGTGCCAGCAGCTTAGAGCAAACGCGGCCCCAGCATTTT,CASSLEQTRPQHF
few,TRBJ2-2,TRBD2,TRBV7-9,TGTGCCAGCAGCCCCCGGACTAGCGGGTCGAACACCGGGGAGCTGTTTTTT,CASSPRTSGSNTGELFF
.,TRBJ2-7,TRBD1,TRBV11-3,TGTGCCAGCAGCGGGCGACAGGGGGCCTACGAGCAGTACTTC,CASSGRQGAYEQYF
few,TRBJ2-7,.,TRBV30,TGTGCCTGGAGCGCCGCATGGGCGAGCTCCTACGAGCAGTACTTC,CAWSAAWASSYEQYF
.,TRBJ1-2,TRBD1,TRBV7-2,TGTGCCAGCAGCTTAGACAGGGGACAGGACGGCTACACCTTC,CASSLDRGQDGYTF
.,TRBJ2-2,TRBD1,TRBV10-3,TGTGCCACCAAGGGGACAGCGAACACTGGGGAGCTGTTTTTT,CATKGTANTGELFF